The subject of this entry is one TCR beta chain. The source of the sample is a study of blood T cell repertoires in COVID-19. Study information: Whether acute or convalescent, the COVID-19 samples came from the United States, Italy and Spain.

The CDR3 is made up of 13 amino acids. Looked up from germline, CDR1 is SGHNT and CDR2 is YYREEE (reference sequence). J was trimmed by 6 bases and V by 7 bases; bases with no gene match: 4. Seattle patients were enrolled while actively infected and followed longitudinally. Original processing notes: Estimation of nucleated cell counts relied on the amplification of reference gene primers. The assay was immunoSEQ multiplex PCR, and TCRdb's table has in-frame clones only and misses some. V and J calls plus clone size are reproduced from that table; the DNA served to infer D and trimming. The table records about 130,000 clones, around 85% of them present only once.

Material: peripheral blood. This rearrangement joins TRBV5-4 to TRBJ2-1, with 10 nucleotides matching TRBD2. The clonotype originates from a woman older than 75 with COVID-19, enrolled during active disease. The CDR3 bases are TGTGCCAGCTCGACTAGCGGGCGCAATGAGCAGTTCTTC. It translates to CASSTSGRNEQFF.